The rows below give T cell receptor beta chains drawn from one sample of a study of read filtering for tumor transcriptome and immune sequencing. TCRdb reanalysed the reads using MiXCR and keeps one entry per CDR3 protein. The sample consists of under 40,000 distinct CDR3 sequences, roughly 15% of them appearing once. Source material: a population of CD138-negative cells sorted from bone marrow. These receptors were taken from a donor aged 40 or older with multiple myeloma. Each CDR3 is given without its conserved first and last residue. The order of the fields is V gene, CDR3 length, clone size, CDR3 protein. Size tells how often a clone was seen (once, few, many) or the class of an expanded clone, and some rows leave it out.

>TRBV9|17|NA
ASSGPRRLAGLGTDTQY
>TRBV2|9|medium-sized
ASSEGAEQF
>TRBV20-1|10|many
SAWVDSDEQY
>TRBV20-1|13|many
SARSGSGGRYEQF
>TRBV27|15|many
GSSAPAGVFGVDEQF
>TRBV10-3|11|many
AISGNKDQPQH
>TRBV6-5|13|many
ASSPGTGQTYEQY
>TRBV6-1|15|many
ASSEGVGVLANYGYT
>TRBV2|14|many
ASSQLRQGYSSPLH
>TRBV5-1|14|NA
ASSSERTGLSNEQS
>TRBV10-3|12|many
AIKTGGGTGELF
>TRBV20-1|8|few
SASPYELY
>TRBV20-1|10|many
SARDGGSPLH
>TRBV20-1|12|many
SASGGTGGNIQY
>TRBV7-9|13|many
ASSGGETSYNEQF
>TRBV12-3/TRBV12-4|11|NA
ASSFGSPETQY
>TRBV12-3/TRBV12-4|12|many
ASSLSGTIDTQY
>TRBV20-1|13|many
SARSGLAGQETQY
>TRBV7-9|10|many
ASSPLSAGYT
>TRBV10-3|12|many
AISVQGASYEQY
>TRBV4-1|13|many
ASSGQGAMNTEAF
>TRBV6-1|13|many
ASRSGGTGANVLT
>TRBV4-1|11|many
ASRKQNTDTQY
>TRBV4-1|13|many
ASSDGQGPLDEAF
>TRBV7-2|13|few
ASSLWGPSDEKLF
>TRBV12-3/TRBV12-4|12|NA
VSSPRDRQEIQY
>TRBV10-3|8|NA
AVSSGFQY
>TRBV6-2/TRBV6-3|9|many
ASTMGFEQF
>TRBV6-2/TRBV6-3|12|many
ASGSGGAPDTQY
>TRBV12-3/TRBV12-4|14|NA
ASSKRRGPMNTEAS
>TRBV6-2/TRBV6-3|13|many
ASMATGGAYNEQF
>TRBV4-1|17|many
ASSLREGQGMGLAYEQY
>TRBV29-1|12|once
GAAIRDRGNEQY
>TRBV12-3/TRBV12-4|12|many
ASSLLQGAAEAF
>TRBV20-1|13|NA
STRDGGRQLLEAF
>TRBV7-8|13|few
ASSLEAGRWTEAF
>TRBV11-2|11|NA
ASSLSLAYIQY
>TRBV9|14|few
ASSVRSGASTDTQY
>TRBV12-3/TRBV12-4|13|many
ASSPGGASTDTQY
>TRBV5-1|14|many
ASSLATGDGKTEAF
>TRBV4-3|13|many
ASSQLVASTDTQY
>TRBV3-1|12|many
ASSQLLERGTIY
>TRBV12-3/TRBV12-4|11|many
ASSWRIGTEAF